These 9 T cell receptor beta chains were all obtained from the same sample, sequenced in a study of tumor T cells in aggressive B-cell lymphoma. Here immunoSEQ multiplex PCR was the method, and the copy in TCRdb shows in-frame clones only, minus some. The table shows about 2,400 clones, with under 90% occurring only once. Sequencing was done on a sample of tumor tissue. The receptor source for this set is an adult with diffuse large B cell lymphoma.

V gene TRBV7-2 combines with J gene TRBJ2-3; the match to TRBD1 covers 9 bases. The ends lost 5 bases at V and 1 base at J; junction bases unmatched: 1. The CDR3 contains 14 residues. Germline CDR1 SGHTA, CDR2 FQGNSA. CDR3 amino acids: CASSRDRGTDTQYF. CDR3 bases: TGTGCCAGCAGCCGGGACAGGGGCACAGATACGCAGTATTTT. Filled out from reference TRBV7-2 and TRBJ2-3, the complete variable domain reads GAGVSQSPSNKVTEKGKDVELRCDPISGHTALYWYRQSLGQGLEFLIYFQGNSAPDKSGLPSDRFSAERTGGSVSTLTIQRTQQEDSAVYLCASSRDRGTDTQYFGPGTRLTVL.

The chain carries TRBV7-2 and TRBJ2-4, with TRBD2 as a possible D gene (6 bases). Deletions cut 5 bases from V and 14 bases from J, with 13 bases between. Germline CDR1 SGHTA, CDR2 FQGNSA. The CDR3 totals 11 residues. CDR3 nucleotide sequence: TGTGCCAGCAGCCGAGGCGGGACTGAGTACTTC. Its translation is CASSRGGTEYF.

The chain combines TRBV18 with TRBJ2-7, with a weak D call TRBD1 (6 bases). V shed 3 bases and J shed 3 bases, with 15 bases lying between them. CDR3 size: 15 residues. Germline CDR1 and CDR2: KGHSH and LQKENI. The CDR3 protein is CASSPRDIAFYEQYF. The CDR3 DNA follows: TGTGCCAGCTCACCTCGGGACATAGCATTCTACGAGCAGTACTTC.

This clone was seen more than once but under ten times. CDR3 loop: CASSLWASNQPQHF. CDR3 coding DNA: TGTGCCAGCAGCTTATGGGCCAGCAATCAGCCCCAGCATTTT. The chain links TRBV7-2 to TRBJ1-5, with D hard to call. Germline loops: CDR1 SGHTA, CDR2 FQGNSA. CDR3 size: 14 residues. Deletions cut 2 bases from V and 1 base from J, with 6 bases between.

This rearrangement joins TRBV30 to TRBJ1-1, with D maybe TRBD1 (5 bases). Germline V gene data show CDR1 as GTSNPN and CDR2 as SVGIG (reference sequence). V shed 0 bases and J shed 1 base, with 6 bases lying between them. The CDR3 runs 13 residues. Here the CDR3 reads CAWSVQANTEAFF. The CDR3 region has the DNA TGTGCCTGGAGTGTACAGGCGAACACTGAAGCTTTCTTT. The complete variable domain, with remaining parts taken from reference TRBV30 and TRBJ1-1, reads SQTIHQWPATLVQPVGSPLSLECTVEGTSNPNLYWYRQAAGRGLQLLFYSVGIGQISSEVPQNLSASRPQDRQFILSSKKLLLSDSGFYLCAWSVQANTEAFFGQGTRLTVV.

The chain is built from TRBV14 and TRBJ2-7; TRBD1 is a possible D gene (6 bases). The ends were cut back, 6 bases at V and 0 bases at J, with 9 bases in the middle. The germline V gene has CDR1 SGHDN and CDR2 FVKESK. This CDR3 spans 13 amino acids. The CDR3 bases are TGTGCCAGCAGTCAACAGGGCTCCTACGAGCAGTACTTC. Amino acids: CASSQQGSYEQYF.

V and J are TRBV5-1 and TRBJ2-7; tentative D call: TRBD2 (5 bases). CDR1 is SGHRS, CDR2 YFSETQ, per germline. The CDR3 totals 14 residues. V was trimmed by 4 bases and J by 0 bases, leaving 11 bases between them. CDR3 sequence reads: CASSHGLNSYEQYF. CDR3 nucleotides: TGCGCCAGCAGCCATGGACTCAACTCCTACGAGCAGTACTTC.

This clone showed up just once. The CDR3 protein is CASSLVDRGETQYF. CDR3 nucleotide sequence: TGCGCCAGCAGCTTGGTGGACAGGGGGGAGACCCAGTACTTC. This chain joins TRBV5-1 and TRBJ2-5; 10 bases fit TRBD1. The CDR3 sequence is 14 residues long. V was clipped by 0 bases and J by 5 bases; unmatched bases: 1. Germline assignment: CDR1 SGHRS and CDR2 YFSETQ.

CDR3 nucleotides: TGTGCCAGCAGCCTACTGACAGGGTGGCTCGAGCAGTACTTC. It yields the protein CASSLLTGWLEQYF. The chain recombines TRBV6-1 with TRBJ2-7; 7 positions match TRBD1. The CDR3 covers 14 residues. CDR1 and CDR2 from the germline V gene are MNHNS and SASEGT. The J segment lost 6 bases and the V segment lost 6 bases, leaving 11 bases of the junction unmatched.